A single sample is the source of the 25 T cell receptor beta chains below, sequenced in a study of chemoradiotherapy in HPV16-positive cancers. Clones were read by immunoSEQ multiplex PCR, and TCRdb kept only the in-frame ones, dropping some. The repertoire holds about 3,500 clones, with approximately 80% as singletons. The sample was tumor tissue, taken from a patient who underwent chemoradiotherapy. These receptors all come from a human donor with HPV-associated anogenital cancer.

The V call is TRBV5-5, the J call TRBJ2-1, with 7 bases matching TRBD1. Germline V gene data show CDR1 as SGHKS and CDR2 as YYEKEE (reference sequence). After removal of 4 bases from V and 1 base from J, the junction contained 8 bases not matched to a gene. The CDR3 has 16 residues. The CDR3 here is CASSPDRVSSYNEQFF. In DNA, the CDR3 is TGTGCCAGCAGCCCTGACAGGGTTTCGTCCTACAATGAGCAGTTCTTC.

The chain carries TRBV28 and TRBJ1-2; D might be TRBD1 (6 bases). The germline V gene has CDR1 MDHEN and CDR2 SYDVKM. The CDR3 loop spans 12 amino acids. Trimming left V 6 bases short and J 7 bases short, with 12 bases between. The CDR3 region is CASSRGLLGYTF. DNA for the CDR3: TGTGCCAGCAGCAGGGGACTCCTTGGCTACACCTTC.

The gene calls are TRBV27 and TRBJ2-7; the match to TRBD2 covers 11 bases. From germline, CDR1 is MNHEY and CDR2 SMNVEV (reference sequence). The junction had 5 bases not matched to a gene; V was cut back by 3 bases and J by 4 bases. CDR3 length: 15 amino acids. This chain's CDR3 is CASSFSLAGGYEQYF. The DNA for the CDR3 is TGTGCCAGCAGTTTTTCCCTAGCGGGAGGTTACGAGCAGTACTTC.

This chain links TRBV7-9 with TRBJ2-3, with a weak D call TRBD1 (5 bases). CDR3 size: 13 residues. The V end lost 0 bases, the J end lost 13 bases, and 14 bases lay between the germline ends. The germline CDR1 and CDR2 sequences are SEHNR and FQNEAQ (reference sequence). CDR3 DNA sequence: TGTGCCAGCAGCTTAGCCTTGGGGCGCAGAGAGTATTTT. As protein: CASSLALGRREYF.

This clone was seen only a few times. The chain recombines TRBV6-1 with TRBJ1-2; 10 bases map to TRBD1. The CDR3 is made up of 14 amino acids. Trimming at V came to 6 bases and at J to 6 bases, leaving 7 bases not matched to a gene. Germline V gene lookup returns CDR1 MNHNS and CDR2 SASEGT. The CDR3 region has the DNA TGTGCCAGCAGCGGGGACAGGGGCGGGCATGGCTACACCTTC. The encoded protein is CASSGDRGGHGYTF.

This clone was recorded once. The chain links TRBV9 to TRBJ1-2; D possibly corresponds to TRBD1 (5 bases). CDR1 SGDLS and CDR2 YYNGEE come from the germline V gene. The CDR3 sequence is 16 residues long. Trimming took 0 bases from V and 0 from J, leaving 12 bases between them. In nucleotides, the CDR3 is TGTGCCAGCAGCGTAGGGGGCTCCCAAGCTAACTATGGCTACACCTTC. This gives the protein CASSVGGSQANYGYTF. Combining the CDR3 with reference TRBV9 and TRBJ1-2 gives the whole variable domain DSGVTQTPKHLITATGQRVTLRCSPRSGDLSVYWYQQSLDQGLQFLIQYYNGEERAKGNILERFSAQQFPDLHSELNLSSLELGDSALYFCASSVGGSQANYGYTFGSGTRLTVV.

The genes are TRBV5-1 and TRBJ2-7; D is perhaps TRBD2 (5 bases). This CDR3 region has 14 residues. Per the germline V gene, CDR1 is SGHRS and CDR2 is YFSETQ. The ends were cut back, 0 bases at V and 6 bases at J, with 13 bases in the middle. The CDR3 sequence is CASSLEIRAGEQYF. The CDR3, as DNA: TGCGCCAGCAGCTTGGAGATCCGGGCGGGCGAGCAGTACTTC. The whole variable domain, remainder taken from reference TRBV5-1 and TRBJ2-7, is KAGVTQTPRYLIKTRGQQVTLSCSPISGHRSVSWYQQTPGQGLQFLFEYFSETQRNKGNFPGRFSGRQFSNSRSEMNVSTLELGDSALYLCASSLEIRAGEQYFGPGTRLTVT.

The chain uses TRBV28 and TRBJ1-1; maybe TRBD1 (6 bases). The V and J ends lost 7 bases and 7 bases respectively, with 19 bases between them. The length of the CDR3 is 14 residues. The V gene's germline CDR1 is MDHEN and CDR2 SYDVKM. The CDR3 region is CASTLTRWTVEAFF. For the CDR3, the DNA is TGTGCCAGCACCCTAACCCGGTGGACAGTTGAAGCTTTCTTT.

This chain uses TRBV28 with TRBJ1-1, with D unresolved. The CDR3 contains 14 residues. In germline, CDR1 is MDHEN, CDR2 SYDVKM. V lost 0 bases and J lost 3, with 8 bases in between. CDR3 DNA sequence: TGTGCCAGCAGTTTATGGGGTGGGTACACTGAAGCTTTCTTT. Translation gives CASSLWGGYTEAFF.

The rearrangement uses TRBV15 and TRBJ1-2; 9 nucleotides line up with TRBD1. V dropped 0 bases and J dropped 7; count of bases not matched to a gene: 3. Germline V gives CDR1 LNHNV, CDR2 YYDKDF (reference sequence). The CDR3 has 14 residues. CDR3 bases: TGTGCCACCAGCAGAGATCGGACAGGGGCTGGCTACACCTTC. The encoded protein is CATSRDRTGAGYTF.

The chain has TRBV27 and TRBJ1-5; D is undetermined. The V gene lost 5 bases and the J gene lost 7 bases, with 9 bases spanning the gap. CDR3 size: 12 residues. The germline gives CDR1 MNHEY, CDR2 SMNVEV (reference sequence). CDR3 sequence (DNA): TGTGCCAGCAGTCGTCCGCTGCAGCCCCAGCATTTT. This gives the protein CASSRPLQPQHF.

The chain recombines TRBV2 with TRBJ2-3; D remains ambiguous. Germline V CDR1 and CDR2: SNHLY, FYNNEI. The CDR3 is 11 amino acids. Trimming removed 3 bases at V and 5 bases at J, with 3 bases between. The CDR3 DNA reads as TGTGCCAGCAGTGAGTTAGATACGCAGTATTTT. This sequence encodes CASSELDTQYF. The entire variable domain, with the rest obtained from reference TRBV2 and TRBJ2-3, is as follows: EPEVTQTPSHQVTQMGQEVILRCVPISNHLYFYWYRQILGQKVEFLVSFYNNEISEKSEIFDDQFSVERPDGSNFTLKIRSTKLEDSAMYFCASSELDTQYFGPGTRLTVL.

The rearrangement uses TRBV27 and TRBJ1-2, with D unclear. Germline-derived CDR1 and CDR2 are MNHEY and SMNVEV (reference sequence). V lost 1 base and J 4 bases, leaving 7 bases between the germline ends. The CDR3 sequence is 13 residues long. CDR3 bases: TGTGCCAGCAGTTTATTCCTGGGCTATGGCTACACCTTC. This gives the protein CASSLFLGYGYTF.

The chain has TRBV4-1 and TRBJ2-1; 7 bases agree with TRBD2. Germline values: CDR1 MGHRA, CDR2 YSYEKL. The trim removed 4 bases at V and 6 bases at J, leaving 9 bases unmatched. The CDR3 extends over 15 amino acids. CDR3 region: CASSLAGDLSNEQFF. The CDR3 nucleotides are TGCGCCAGCAGCCTGGCGGGAGATCTATCCAATGAGCAGTTCTTC.

The chain combines TRBV5-4 with TRBJ2-1; the match to TRBD2 covers 13 bases. The CDR3 loop spans 15 amino acids. J lost 8 bases, V lost 3 bases, and 5 bases had no gene match. Germline V gene data show CDR1 as SGHNT and CDR2 as YYREEE (reference sequence). Here the CDR3 reads CASSSGTSGMHEQFF. As DNA, the CDR3 is TGTGCCAGCAGCTCCGGGACTAGCGGGATGCATGAGCAGTTCTTC.

V usage is TRBV11-1 and J usage is TRBJ2-5; 8 bases fit TRBD2. Unmatched junction bases numbered 2, after V lost 3 bases and J lost 2 bases. Per the germline V gene, CDR1 is SGHAT and CDR2 is FQDESV (reference sequence). This CDR3 has 14 residues. The CDR3 sequence is CASSFRGGQETQYF. In nucleotides, the CDR3 is TGTGCCAGCAGCTTTCGGGGGGGTCAAGAGACCCAGTACTTC.

The chain carries TRBV29-1 and TRBJ1-2; TRBD1 is a possible D gene (6 bases). The CDR3 extends over 12 amino acids. The ends were cut back, 2 bases at V and 4 bases at J, with 8 bases in the middle. Germline V CDR1 and CDR2: SQVTM, ANQGSEA. In nucleotides, the CDR3 is TGCAGCGTTGAACGGGACACCTATGGCTACACCTTC. Its protein product is CSVERDTYGYTF.

V and J are TRBV7-2 and TRBJ2-3; D might be TRBD1 or TRBD2, each matching 6 bases. V gave up 7 bases and J gave up 0 bases, with 17 bases separating them. The germline V gene encodes CDR1 SGHTA and CDR2 FQGNSA. The CDR3 loop spans 16 amino acids. The CDR3 spells CASNYRGATSTDTQYF. Written as DNA, the CDR3 is TGTGCCAGCAACTATAGGGGGGCTACTAGCACAGATACGCAGTATTTT.

The chain combines TRBV7-2 with TRBJ1-1; D is unresolved. The germline gives CDR1 SGHTA, CDR2 FQGNSA. Trimming cost V 6 bases and J 1 base, with 3 bases left between them. There are 11 residues in the CDR3. The CDR3 region has the DNA TGTGCCAGCAGATGGAACACTGAAGCTTTCTTT. Its translation: CASRWNTEAFF.

This rearrangement joins TRBV7-2 to TRBJ1-2; the D gene is possibly TRBD1 (5 bases). The germline gives CDR1 SGHTA, CDR2 FQGNSA. V was trimmed by 5 bases and J by 7 bases, leaving 20 bases between them. This CDR3 has 15 residues. The CDR3 sequence is CASSQYPSGLRGYTF. CDR3 coding DNA: TGTGCCAGCAGCCAGTATCCGTCAGGGCTGCGTGGCTACACCTTC. Full variable domain (rest looked up from reference TRBV7-2 and TRBJ1-2): GAGVSQSPSNKVTEKGKDVELRCDPISGHTALYWYRQSLGQGLEFLIYFQGNSAPDKSGLPSDRFSAERTGGSVSTLTIQRTQQEDSAVYLCASSQYPSGLRGYTFGSGTRLTVV.

This clone occurred once. The gene calls are TRBV7-2 and TRBJ2-6; a weak D match, TRBD1 (5 bases). V was cut by 8 bases and J by 0 bases, with 11 bases left in between. The CDR3 consists of 15 residues. Germline V CDR1 and CDR2: SGHTA, FQGNSA. The CDR3 is CASHTGDSGANVLTF. The CDR3 DNA is TGTGCCAGCCACACAGGTGACTCTGGGGCCAACGTCCTGACTTTC.

The chain uses TRBV6-5 and TRBJ1-6; TRBD1 is a possible D gene (6 bases). In germline, CDR1 is MNHEY, CDR2 SVGAGI. The V and J ends lost 6 bases and 8 bases respectively, with 17 bases between them. The CDR3 is 15 amino acids. The CDR3 DNA follows: TGTGCCAGCAGCCGTACAGGGACCGGGGATTCACCCCTCCACTTT. This gives the protein CASSRTGTGDSPLHF.

The chain joins TRBV5-4 to TRBJ2-3; TRBD2 aligns across 7 bases. The germline CDR1 and CDR2 sequences are SGHNT and YYREEE (reference sequence). The J segment lost 0 bases and the V segment lost 4 bases, leaving 11 bases of the junction unmatched. The length of the CDR3 is 17 residues. Written as DNA, the CDR3 is TGTGCCAGCAGCCGCTATCTCGGGGGGAGGAGCACAGATACGCAGTATTTT. Amino acid sequence: CASSRYLGGRSTDTQYF.

The chain employs TRBV5-4 and TRBJ2-1; the D is unclear. The CDR3 loop spans 13 amino acids. Germline V gives CDR1 SGHNT, CDR2 YYREEE (reference sequence). Trimming pared 0 bases from V and 9 bases from J, leaving 10 bases between. CDR3 amino acids: CASSLDGVGEQFF. CDR3 coding DNA: TGTGCCAGCAGCTTGGACGGAGTCGGTGAGCAGTTCTTC.

CDR3 bases: TGTGCTAGTGGTTTGGTAGGAGGAGATACGCAGTATTTT. Amino acids: CASGLVGGDTQYF. The rearrangement links TRBV12-5 to TRBJ2-3; D perhaps matches TRBD2 (5 bases). V shed 0 bases and J shed 5 bases, with 6 bases lying between them. Germline-derived CDR1 and CDR2 are LGHNT and FRNRAP. This CDR3 is 13 amino acids long.